This T cell receptor (beta chain) was sequenced for a study of CD8 T cells in ankylosing spondylitis. There are many counts of this clonotype. Its target is not known. Researchers built TCR beta libraries using quantitative 5'-RACE with molecular barcodes. TCRdb reanalysed the 5' RACE reads using MiXCR and keeps one entry per CDR3 protein. This table holds around 300,000 distinct CDR3 sequences, around 10% found once. Findings of the study overall: Significant enrichment of disease-linked clones was reportedly seen in matched ankylosing spondylitis synovial fluid. Characteristic of ankylosing spondylitis blood, it appeared, was a TCR beta motif comprising several highly homologous variants. Previous work reported some of these motif variants in the synovial fluid and blood of reactive arthritis.

The clonotype was recovered from a female donor with ankylosing spondylitis or in good health (not recorded which). Sequenced input: blood, either unsorted or a sorted T cell fraction (not recorded which).

The CDR3 sequence is CASSVTDQNTEAFF. CDR3 sequence (DNA): TGTGCCAGCAGCGTGACAGATCAAAACACTGAAGCTTTCTTT. The chain combines TRBV9 with TRBJ1-1; maybe TRBD1 (5 bases). Germline V gene lookup returns CDR1 SGDLS and CDR2 YYNGEE. This CDR3 is 14 amino acids long. Trimming left V 2 bases short and J 2 bases short, with 10 bases between.